This is a list of T cell receptor beta chains from one sample in a study of shared clonotypes between healthy human individuals. Assay used: immunoSEQ multiplex PCR; TCRdb lists only in-frame clones, some missing. The sample lists about half a million clones, 70% to 80% occurring once. Sample: PBMCs. The receptors shown here come from a woman aged 40-49 years in good health. Some clones in this sample may be carry-over from other donors' samples. The CDR3 runs from the conserved cysteine through the conserved F or W.

CDR3: CASSPRTNGELFF; J: TRBJ2-2; V: TRBV11-2
CDR3: CASSSPGTGGMSTDTQYF; J: TRBJ2-3; V: TRBV28
CDR3: CSVENQLFQEAGRDTDTQYF; J: TRBJ2-3; V: TRBV29-1
CDR3: CASSPIGRSTEAFF; J: TRBJ1-1; V: TRBV11-2
CDR3: CASSLFGGTSGRPNTGELFF; J: TRBJ2-2; V: TRBV7-3
CDR3: CASSPQTPRAGELFF; J: TRBJ2-2; V: TRBV13
CDR3: CASGVGDTQYF; J: TRBJ2-3; V: TRBV2
CDR3: CASSLSSSYNEQFF; J: TRBJ2-1; V: TRBV28
CDR3: CASSPPGTGGAEAFF; J: TRBJ1-1; V: TRBV7-9
CDR3: CASSVDRSTDTQYF; J: TRBJ2-3; V: TRBV9
CDR3: CASIMGRAAKNIQYF; J: TRBJ2-4; V: TRBV2
CDR3: CARSFSGVSVNQPQHF; J: TRBJ1-5; V: TRBV5-3
CDR3: CASSDMTSVGNEQFF; J: TRBJ2-1; V: TRBV10-2
CDR3: CASGRLHTDTQYF; J: TRBJ2-3; V: TRBV19